The present entry profiles one T cell receptor beta chain with its context. Antigen specificity is unknown. TCRdb redid the calling of the reads with MiXCR, one entry per CDR3 protein. Of approximately 120,000 distinct CDR3 sequences detected, less than 30% appear once; the ten largest clones hold about 81%. The data were obtained in a study of T cell repertoires in cytomegalovirus infection. About the research overall: Indicated by public TCR beta signatures were CMV infection and matching HLA type.

Study-wide results and caveats: Identification of carriers of CMV plus the relevant HLA was performed using cumulative public TCR beta family frequency. Within the response measured ex vivo, HLA-C-restricted CMV-specific TCR beta clonotypes were dominant.

Germline loops: CDR1 DFQATT, CDR2 SNEGSKA (reference sequence). CDR3 length equals 12 residues. The V end was cut by 6 bases, the J end by 8 bases, with 16 bases between. The sequencing used CD8+ T cells from cultured PBMCs, collected from culture after CMV antigen stimulation. This receptor was identified in a human donor in good health (CMV status not recorded). Some clones in this sample may be carry-over from other donors' samples. This rearrangement joins TRBV20-1 to TRBJ1-1, with D possibly matching TRBD1 (6 bases). The CDR3 reads CSAPRTEDEAFF. In DNA, the CDR3 is TGCAGTGCCCCCAGGACAGAGGACGAAGCTTTCTTT.